Given below is one T cell receptor beta chain in context. Its target is not known. This specimen comes from a study of OX40 agonist ivuxolimab in advanced cancers. Across the whole study: Partial responses were achieved by three patients: one hepatocellular carcinoma, two cutaneous melanoma. Findings of the study overall: Some nonresponders additionally presented with little normalized T-cell clonal expansion. Within 6 weeks, CD4+ and CD8+ blood T cells expanded clonally at 0.1 to 3.0 mg/kg.

TCRdb's table, derived via immunoSEQ multiplex PCR, lists solely in-frame clones and lacks some. This sample has 60,000 to 75,000 clones; around 84% occur once, and the top ten carry 27%. Germline trimming cut 5 bases from V and 6 bases from J; bases unmatched to any gene: 5. Germline values: CDR1 LNHDA, CDR2 SQIVND (reference sequence). The CDR3 is made up of 16 amino acids. This TCR was sampled from an adult with an advanced solid tumor such as melanoma, head and neck, liver or kidney cancer. The chain carries TRBV19 and TRBJ2-2, with 14 bases identical to TRBD2. The source material was CD4+ or CD8+ T cells sorted from blood, sampled in a trial of the OX40 agonist ivuxolimab. Here the CDR3 reads CASSRRLAGGAGELFF. CDR3 bases: TGTGCCAGTAGTCGTCGACTAGCGGGAGGGGCCGGGGAGCTGTTTTTT.